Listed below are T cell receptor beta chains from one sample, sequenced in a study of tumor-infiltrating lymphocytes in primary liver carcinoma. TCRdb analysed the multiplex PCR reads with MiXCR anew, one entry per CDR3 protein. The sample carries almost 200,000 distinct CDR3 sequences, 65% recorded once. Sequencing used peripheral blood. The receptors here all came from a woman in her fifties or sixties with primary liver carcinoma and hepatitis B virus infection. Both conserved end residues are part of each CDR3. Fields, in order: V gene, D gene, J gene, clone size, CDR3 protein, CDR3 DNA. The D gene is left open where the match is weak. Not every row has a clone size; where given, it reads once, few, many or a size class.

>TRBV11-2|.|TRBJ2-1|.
CASSFRRGNERFF
TGTGCCAGCAGCTTCCGGAGGGGTAATGAGCGGTTCTTC
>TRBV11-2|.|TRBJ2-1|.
CASSSGGNRSEQFF
TGTGCCAGCAGCTCAGGTGGGAACCGCAGTGAGCAGTTCTTC
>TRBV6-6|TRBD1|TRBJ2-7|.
CASSCLGTAFHEQYF
TGTGCCAGCAGTTGCTTGGGGACAGCGTTCCACGAGCAATACTTC
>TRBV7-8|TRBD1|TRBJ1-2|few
CASRKGGGQGDYGYTF
TGTGCCAGCAGGAAAGGAGGAGGACAGGGAGACTATGGCTACACCTTC
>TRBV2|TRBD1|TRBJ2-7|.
CASRSGTASYEQYF
TGTGCCAGCAGATCCGGGACAGCATCCTACGAGCAGTACTTC
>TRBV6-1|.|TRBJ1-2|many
CASSRSDSNYGYTF
TGTGCCAGCAGTCGCTCGGACAGTAACTATGGCTACACCTTC
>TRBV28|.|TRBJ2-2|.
CASSQLATNTGELFF
TGTGCCAGCAGTCAATTAGCGACGAACACCGGGGAGCTGTTTTTT
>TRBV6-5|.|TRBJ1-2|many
CASSYGGYGYTF
TGTGCCAGCAGTTACGGGGGCTATGGCTACACCTTC
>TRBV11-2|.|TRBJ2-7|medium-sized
CASSLASREEQYF
TGTGCCAGCAGCTTAGCCTCTAGGGAGGAGCAGTACTTC
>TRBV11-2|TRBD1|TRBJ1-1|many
CASSPWTGGNTEAFF
TGTGCCAGCAGCCCTTGGACAGGGGGGAACACTGAAGCTTTCTTT
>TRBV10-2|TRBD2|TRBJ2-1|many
CASSEIQRGNNEQFF
TGCGCCAGCAGTGAGATCCAGCGGGGGAACAATGAGCAGTTCTTC
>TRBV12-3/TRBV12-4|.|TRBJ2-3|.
CASSHSLLVADMQYF
TGTGCCAGCAGTCACTCGCTCCTGGTTGCAGATATGCAGTATTTT
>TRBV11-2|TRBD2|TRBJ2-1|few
CASSTRVQLAGAYNEQFF
TGTGCCAGCAGCACCCGAGTACAGCTAGCGGGAGCTTACAATGAGCAGTTCTTC
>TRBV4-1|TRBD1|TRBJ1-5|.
CVSSQVVPQGDQPQHF
TGCGTCAGCAGCCAAGTGGTTCCACAGGGGGATCAGCCCCAGCATTTC
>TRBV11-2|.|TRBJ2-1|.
CVNSPTEGSYNEQFF
TGTGTCAACAGCCCGACAGAGGGCTCCTACAATGAGCAGTTCTTC
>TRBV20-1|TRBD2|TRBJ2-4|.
CRARDVAGGPGDIQYF
TGCAGAGCTAGAGATGTGGCGGGAGGCCCGGGGGACATTCAGTACTTC
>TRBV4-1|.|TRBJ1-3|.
CASIQESISGNTIYF
TGCGCCAGCATCCAAGAAAGCATCTCCGGAAACACCATATATTTT
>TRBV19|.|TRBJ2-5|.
CASSVDPGETQYF
TGTGCCAGTAGTGTTGATCCGGGGGAGACCCAGTACTTC
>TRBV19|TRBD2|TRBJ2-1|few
CASTQAGPTHLNEQFF
TGTGCCAGTACTCAAGCGGGACCAACGCACCTCAATGAGCAGTTCTTC
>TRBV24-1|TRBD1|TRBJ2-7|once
CATSDWGTGDYEQYF
TGTGCCACCAGTGATTGGGGGACAGGGGACTACGAGCAGTACTTC
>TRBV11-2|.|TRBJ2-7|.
CSSSFSGGSYEQYF
TGTTCCAGCAGCTTTAGTGGGGGCTCCTACGAGCAGTACTTC
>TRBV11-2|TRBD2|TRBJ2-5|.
CTSSARLAGVGRIQYF
TGTACCAGCAGCGCCCGACTAGCGGGAGTTGGTAGGATCCAGTACTTC
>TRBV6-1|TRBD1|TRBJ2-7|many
CASSTGQEYEQYF
TGTGCCAGCAGTACGGGACAGGAATACGAGCAGTACTTC
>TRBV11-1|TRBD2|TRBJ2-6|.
CASSGGRDSYSGANVQTF
TGTGCCAGCAGTGGCGGGAGGGACAGCTACTCTGGGGCCAACGTCCAGACTTTC
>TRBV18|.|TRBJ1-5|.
CASSPRGGQGQPQHF
TGCGCCAGCTCACCAAGGGGGGGGCAGGGTCAGCCCCAGCATTTT
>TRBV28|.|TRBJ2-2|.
CASKGELYTGELSF
TGTGCCAGCAAGGGGGAGCTATACACCGGGGAGCTGTCTTTT
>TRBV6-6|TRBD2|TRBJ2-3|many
CASSYRAGAADTQYF
TGTGCCAGCAGTTACCGGGCGGGAGCGGCAGATACGCAGTATTTT
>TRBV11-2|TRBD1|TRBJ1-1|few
CASSLFTYDRATEAFF
TGTGCCAGCAGCTTATTCACGTACGACAGGGCCACTGAAGCTTTCTTC
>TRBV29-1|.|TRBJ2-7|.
CSVVGDAYDQYF
TGCAGCGTTGTAGGGGACGCCTACGACCAGTACTTC
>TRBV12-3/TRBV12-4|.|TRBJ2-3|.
CASTRRELAKWVGTDTQYF
TGTGCCAGCACTCGACGGGAACTAGCCAAGTGGGTGGGCACAGATACGCAGTATTTT
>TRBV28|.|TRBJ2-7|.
CASSLSGQSSHEQYF
TGTGCCAGCAGTTTATCGGGTCAGAGCTCCCACGAGCAGTACTTC
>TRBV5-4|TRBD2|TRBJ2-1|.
CTSSDKRERSYNEQFF
TGTACCAGCAGCGATAAGCGGGAGCGGTCCTACAATGAGCAGTTCTTC
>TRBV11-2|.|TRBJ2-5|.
CASSLRVETHYF
TGTGCCAGCAGCTTACGGGTAGAGACCCATTACTTC
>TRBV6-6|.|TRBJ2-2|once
CASSFSLGAGELFF
TGTGCCAGCAGTTTCTCGCTAGGGGCCGGGGAGCTGTTTTTT
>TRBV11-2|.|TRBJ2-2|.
CASSLFNRGRTGELFF
TGTGCCAGCAGCTTATTCAATAGGGGAAGGACCGGGGAGCTGTTTTTT
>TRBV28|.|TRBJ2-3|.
CTKNVTDTQYF
TGTACCAAAAATGTCACAGATACGCAGTATTTT
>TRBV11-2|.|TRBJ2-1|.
CDSSSLTPTGSSYDEQFF
TGTGACAGCAGCTCCCTGACTCCTACAGGGAGCTCCTACGATGAGCAGTTCTTC
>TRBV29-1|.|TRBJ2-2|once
CSIVGRGVTRELFF
TGCAGCATTGTCGGCAGGGGGGTTACCAGGGAGCTGTTTTTT
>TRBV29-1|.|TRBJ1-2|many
CSVSGPGRAGGYTF
TGCAGCGTTTCCGGCCCGGGAAGGGCGGGTGGCTACACCTTC
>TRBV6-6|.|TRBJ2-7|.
CASSGPTVKTSYKQYF
TGTGCCAGCAGCGGTCCGACAGTTAAGACCTCCTACAAGCAGTACTTC
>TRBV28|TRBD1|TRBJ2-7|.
CTSSFLGQGGIEQYF
TGTACCAGTAGTTTTCTAGGACAGGGGGGGATCGAGCAGTACTTC
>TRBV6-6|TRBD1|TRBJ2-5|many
CASSYGNRGQETQYF
TGTGCCAGCAGTTACGGGAACAGGGGGCAAGAGACCCAGTACTTC